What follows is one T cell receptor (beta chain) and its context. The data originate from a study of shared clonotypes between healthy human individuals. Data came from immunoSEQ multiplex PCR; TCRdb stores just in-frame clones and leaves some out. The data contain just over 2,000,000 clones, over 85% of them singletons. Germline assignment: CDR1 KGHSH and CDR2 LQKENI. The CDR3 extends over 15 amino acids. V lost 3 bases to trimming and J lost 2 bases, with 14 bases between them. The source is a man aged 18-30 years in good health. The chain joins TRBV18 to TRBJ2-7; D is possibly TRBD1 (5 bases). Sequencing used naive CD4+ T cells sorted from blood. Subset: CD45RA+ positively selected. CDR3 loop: CASSPDRWGAYEQYF. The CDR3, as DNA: TGTGCCAGCTCACCCGACAGATGGGGTGCCTACGAGCAGTACTTC.